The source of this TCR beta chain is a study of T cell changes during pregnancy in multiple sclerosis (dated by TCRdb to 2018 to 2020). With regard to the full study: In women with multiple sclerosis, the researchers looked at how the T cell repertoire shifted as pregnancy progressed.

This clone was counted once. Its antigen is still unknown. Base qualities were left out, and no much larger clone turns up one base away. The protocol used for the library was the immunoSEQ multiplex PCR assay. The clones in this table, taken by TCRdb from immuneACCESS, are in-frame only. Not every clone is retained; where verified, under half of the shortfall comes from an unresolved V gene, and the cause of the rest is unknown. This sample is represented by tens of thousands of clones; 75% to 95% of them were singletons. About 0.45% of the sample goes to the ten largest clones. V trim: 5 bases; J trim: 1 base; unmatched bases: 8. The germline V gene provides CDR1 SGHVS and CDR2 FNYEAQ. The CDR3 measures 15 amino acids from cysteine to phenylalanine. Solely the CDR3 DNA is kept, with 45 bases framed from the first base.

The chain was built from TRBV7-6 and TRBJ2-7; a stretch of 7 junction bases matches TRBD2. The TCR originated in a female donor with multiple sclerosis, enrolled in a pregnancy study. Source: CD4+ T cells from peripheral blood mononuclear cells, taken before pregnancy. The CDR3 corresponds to CASSPSRRGSYEQYF. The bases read TGTGCCAGCAGCCCATCTCGGCGGGGGTCCTACGAGCAGTACTTC. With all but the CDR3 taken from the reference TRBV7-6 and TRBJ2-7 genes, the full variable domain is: GAGVSQSPRYKVTKRGQDVALRCDPISGHVSLYWYRQALGQGPEFLTYFNYEAQQDKSGLPNDRFSAERPEGSISTLTIQRTEQRDSAMYRCASSPSRRGSYEQYFGPGTRLTVT.